This passage covers 32 T cell receptor beta chains from one sample sequenced in a study of blood T cell repertoires in COVID-19. The method was immunoSEQ multiplex PCR; TCRdb's version includes in-frame clones alone and lacks a portion of them. This sample carries roughly 170,000 clones, around nine tenths of them seen once, and the ten largest clones take 0.7% to 0.9%. Source material: peripheral blood. The receptors stem from a young woman who had recovered from COVID-19.

The chain is built from TRBV15 and TRBJ1-2, with a weak D call TRBD1 (5 bases). Germline V lookup: CDR1 LNHNV, CDR2 YYDKDF (reference sequence). V dropped 0 bases and J dropped 2 bases, with 16 bases sitting between them. The CDR3 runs to 17 residues. Here the CDR3 reads CATSRDLGQSTNYGYTF. In nucleotides, the CDR3 is TGTGCCACCAGCAGAGATCTCGGACAATCAACCAACTATGGCTACACCTTC.

This sequence joins TRBV3-1 (or the pseudogene TRBV3-2) and TRBJ2-1; D gene ambiguous. The length of the CDR3 is 14 residues. The V gene's germline CDR1 is LGHDT and CDR2 YNNKEL (reference sequence). Trimming took 6 bases from V and 3 from J, leaving 12 bases between them. The CDR3 DNA reads as TGTGCCAGCAGTCCCTCGGTCGTCTACAATGAGCAGTTCTTC. Translation: CASSPSVVYNEQFF.

The chain couples TRBV9 to TRBJ2-1; possibly TRBD2 for D (5 bases). There are 15 residues in the CDR3. Germline V gives CDR1 SGDLS, CDR2 YYNGEE. V lost 0 bases, J lost 4 bases, and 11 bases lay in between. Written as DNA, the CDR3 is TGTGCCAGCAGCGTAGCGAGGGATTATTACAATGAGCAGTTCTTC. It encodes CASSVARDYYNEQFF.

This clone has just one count. The gene calls are TRBV4-3 and TRBJ1-2, with 7 bases that match TRBD1. The ends lost 0 bases at V and 8 bases at J; junction bases unmatched: 12. In germline, CDR1 is LGHNA, CDR2 YSLEER. CDR3 length equals 16 residues. The DNA of the CDR3 is TGCGCCAGCAGCCAAGATCTAGGCCAGGGGGTGGGGGGCTACACCTTC. It yields the protein CASSQDLGQGVGGYTF.

V is TRBV24-1 and J is TRBJ2-1; TRBD1 agrees at 8 bases. The V segment lost 2 bases and the J segment 7 bases; nucleotides outside the gene matches: 9. CDR1 is KGHDR and CDR2 is SFDVKD in the germline V gene. The CDR3 length is 16 residues. CDR3 sequence reads: CATSDSGQGSWNEQFF. As DNA, the CDR3 is TGTGCCACCAGTGATTCTGGACAGGGATCTTGGAATGAGCAGTTCTTC.

J is TRBJ1-5 and V is TRBV9, with D tentatively TRBD1 (5 bases). Looked up from germline, CDR1 is SGDLS and CDR2 is YYNGEE. V shed 0 bases and J shed 7 bases, with 11 bases lying between them. This CDR3 spans 14 amino acids. CDR3 loop: CASSVGQGGQPQHF. DNA for the CDR3: TGTGCCAGCAGCGTAGGGCAGGGTGGCCAGCCCCAGCATTTT.

The chain employs TRBV7-9 and TRBJ1-6, with 10 bases fitting TRBD1. CDR3 length equals 15 residues. V was clipped by 5 bases and J by 8 bases; unmatched bases: 6. Germline values: CDR1 SEHNR, CDR2 FQNEAQ (reference sequence). The CDR3 nucleotides are TGTGCCAGCAGCCCAACCGGGACAGGGGATTCACCCCTCCACTTT. It encodes CASSPTGTGDSPLHF.

This clone was seen just once. V and J are TRBV4-3 and TRBJ1-2, with 10 bases fitting TRBD1. The length of the CDR3 is 15 residues. Trimming took 4 bases from V and 4 from J; bases not matched to a gene: 6. Germline assignment: CDR1 LGHNA and CDR2 YSLEER. This CDR3 reads CASSLTGGAFYGYTF. The DNA for the CDR3 is TGCGCCAGCAGCCTGACAGGGGGCGCGTTCTATGGCTACACCTTC.

The chain employs TRBV7-2 and TRBJ2-3; D might be TRBD2 (6 bases). Germline V gene data show CDR1 as SGHTA and CDR2 as FQGNSA. V was shortened by 3 bases and J by 2 bases, with 15 bases between the two germline ends. This CDR3 has 16 residues. The DNA for the CDR3 is TGTGCCAGCAGCTTGGCGACTAGGGGACTCACAGATACGCAGTATTTT. It is translated as CASSLATRGLTDTQYF.

J is TRBJ1-6 and V is TRBV30; no definite D call. This CDR3 is 14 amino acids long. CDR1 and CDR2 (germline): GTSNPN, SVGIG (reference sequence). V lost 5 bases and J lost 9, with 17 bases in between. CDR3 bases: TGTGCCTGGGCGCCGGGTCCCCCCTTTTCACCCCTCCACTTT. Residues: CAWAPGPPFSPLHF. The variable domain in full, with the rest retrieved from reference TRBV30 and TRBJ1-6, is SQTIHQWPATLVQPVGSPLSLECTVEGTSNPNLYWYRQAAGRGLQLLFYSVGIGQISSEVPQNLSASRPQDRQFILSSKKLLLSDSGFYLCAWAPGPPFSPLHFGNGTRLTVT.

This clone was detected once. The gene calls are TRBV7-9 and TRBJ2-1, with TRBD1 matching over 7 bases. From germline, CDR1 is SEHNR and CDR2 FQNEAQ (reference sequence). Trimming at V came to 4 bases and at J to 6 bases, leaving 6 bases not matched to a gene. There are 14 residues in the CDR3. CDR3 DNA sequence: TGTGCCAGCAGCTCAAGAGACAGGGCCAATGAGCAGTTCTTC. Amino acid sequence: CASSSRDRANEQFF.

The chain links TRBV16 to TRBJ1-2, with TRBD1 matching over 9 bases. The CDR3 extends over 15 amino acids. The junction had 9 bases not matched to a gene; V was cut back by 3 bases and J by 7 bases. Germline CDR1 and CDR2: KGHSY and FQNENV. The CDR3 DNA follows: TGTGCCAGCAGCCACATCCCGGGACAGGGAGGTGGCTACACCTTC. Translation gives CASSHIPGQGGGYTF. Drawing the rest from reference TRBV16 and TRBJ1-2, the complete variable domain is GEEVAQTPKHLVRGEGQKAKLYCAPIKGHSYVFWYQQVLKNEFKFLISFQNENVFDETGMPKERFSAKCLPNSPCSLEIQATKLEDSAVYFCASSHIPGQGGGYTFGSGTRLTVV.

The genes are TRBV18 and TRBJ2-5; a possible D gene is TRBD2 (6 bases). Per the germline V gene, CDR1 is KGHSH and CDR2 is LQKENI. V lost 2 bases and J 1 base, leaving 11 bases between the germline ends. This CDR3 has 15 residues. The CDR3 protein is CASSPMAGPQETQYF. In nucleotides, the CDR3 is TGTGCCAGCTCACCAATGGCGGGGCCCCAAGAGACCCAGTACTTC.

The genes are TRBV19 and TRBJ1-2, with 8 bases that match TRBD1. Germline assignment: CDR1 LNHDA and CDR2 SQIVND (reference sequence). The CDR3 is 16 amino acids. V shed 3 bases and J 5 bases; nucleotides not matched to a gene: 11. The CDR3 nucleotides are TGTGCCAGTAGTATCCTGTTTGGACAGGGAAAGTATGGCTACACCTTC. It codes for CASSILFGQGKYGYTF.

This clone appeared once. This chain connects TRBV6-5 to TRBJ2-5; D may be TRBD2 (6 bases). With 8 bases removed from V and 5 bases from J, the gap between germline ends came to 6 bases. Germline CDR1 is MNHEY and CDR2 is SVGAGI. This CDR3 is built from 10 residues. DNA for the CDR3: TGTGCCAGCGGGGGGGAGACCCAGTACTTC. Its translation: CASGGETQYF.

The chain combines TRBV4-3 with TRBJ1-2; TRBD1 aligns across 7 bases. The V gene's germline CDR1 is LGHNA and CDR2 YSLEER. V was pared by 0 bases and J by 7 bases, with 5 bases of the junction left unmatched. This CDR3 comprises 14 residues. CDR3 in DNA: TGCGCCAGCAGCCAAGAACAGGGGATCAGTGGCTACACCTTC. This translates into CASSQEQGISGYTF.

The CDR3 DNA reads TGTGCCAGCAGCTATCCGGGACTAGCGTCGGCGGGAGAGACCCAGTACTTC. Its translation: CASSYPGLASAGETQYF. The genes are TRBV7-2 and TRBJ2-5; 10 nucleotides align to TRBD2. Germline assignment: CDR1 SGHTA and CDR2 FQGNSA. The CDR3 consists of 17 residues. V lost 4 bases to trimming and J lost 4 bases; unmatched junction nucleotides: 12.

V gene TRBV11-3 combines with J gene TRBJ2-5, with 8 nucleotides matching TRBD1. CDR1 and CDR2 from the germline V gene are SGHNT and YENEEA. The CDR3 covers 13 residues. V was pared by 5 bases and J by 3 bases, with 2 bases of the junction left unmatched. CDR3 bases: TGTGCCAGCAGCCGGACAGGGAAAGAGACCCAGTACTTC. This encodes CASSRTGKETQYF.

This chain uses TRBV18 with TRBJ1-4, with D tentatively TRBD1 (5 bases). With 3 bases removed from V and 6 bases from J, the gap between germline ends came to 8 bases. The CDR3 consists of 13 residues. Germline CDR1 KGHSH, CDR2 LQKENI. The CDR3 coding sequence is TGTGCCAGCTCACCGGGCAGGGATGAAAAACTGTTTTTT. Translated: CASSPGRDEKLFF. Full variable domain (rest looked up from reference TRBV18 and TRBJ1-4): NAGVMQNPRHLVRRRGQEARLRCSPMKGHSHVYWYRQLPEEGLKFMVYLQKENIIDESGMPKERFSAEFPKEGPSILRIQQVVRGDSAAYFCASSPGRDEKLFFGSGTQLSVL.

The gene calls are TRBV7-9 and TRBJ2-1; 8 nucleotides match TRBD1. V shed 5 bases and J 0 bases; nucleotides not matched to a gene: 12. The germline V gene has CDR1 SEHNR and CDR2 FQNEAQ (reference sequence). The CDR3 runs 18 residues. The CDR3 bases are TGTGCCAGCAGCAGACAGGGGCCAGGTGGGGGCTCCTACAATGAGCAGTTCTTC. As protein: CASSRQGPGGGSYNEQFF.

The rearrangement uses TRBV18 and TRBJ1-2; D not resolved. The CDR3 sequence is 16 residues long. Between the trimmed V and J ends, which lost 2 bases and 2 bases, there was a span of 15 bases. Germline lookup yields CDR1 KGHSH and CDR2 LQKENI. The CDR3 DNA reads TGTGCCAGCTCACCATCGGGGATCGGGTTCAACTATGGCTACACCTTC. Its protein product is CASSPSGIGFNYGYTF.

This clone was seen a single time. V gene TRBV18 combines with J gene TRBJ1-1; D unclear. Per germline, CDR1 KGHSH and CDR2 LQKENI. The CDR3 is made up of 13 amino acids. The V and J ends lost 4 bases and 0 bases respectively, with 6 bases between them. CDR3 bases: TGTGCCAGCTCACTAGCTCTGAACACTGAAGCTTTCTTT. Protein sequence: CASSLALNTEAFF.

The chain uses TRBV9 and TRBJ1-2; TRBD1 might be the D (5 bases). V was cut by 2 bases and J by 2 bases, with 7 bases left in between. From germline, CDR1 is SGDLS and CDR2 YYNGEE. The CDR3 extends over 13 amino acids. The CDR3: CASSVGHNYGYTF. The CDR3 DNA follows: TGTGCCAGCAGCGTTGGACACAACTATGGCTACACCTTC.

This sequence joins TRBV24-1 and TRBJ2-3; 11 bases agree with TRBD1. The CDR3 consists of 17 residues. V shed 5 bases, J shed 2 bases, and the junction held 8 bases outside the gene matches. Germline CDR1 is KGHDR and CDR2 is SFDVKD. The CDR3 region is CATSVLGTGGNTDTQYF. The CDR3 nucleotides read TGTGCCACCAGTGTCCTCGGGACAGGGGGGAACACAGATACGCAGTATTTT.

A single count supports this clone. The V gene is TRBV3-1 (or the pseudogene TRBV3-2), the J gene TRBJ1-4; D gene unclear. Germline lookup yields CDR1 LGHDT and CDR2 YNNKEL (reference sequence). The V end lost 4 bases, the J end lost 2 bases, and 14 bases lay between the germline ends. The CDR3 loop spans 16 amino acids. The CDR3 nucleotides are TGTGCCAGCAGCCGAAAAAACCCGGTGACTAATGAAAAACTGTTTTTT. It translates to CASSRKNPVTNEKLFF.

A single count supports this clone. V gene TRBV20-1 combines with J gene TRBJ2-5; D remains ambiguous. The CDR3 loop spans 13 amino acids. V dropped 3 bases and J dropped 3 bases, with 11 bases sitting between them. Germline CDR1 DFQATT, CDR2 SNEGSKA (reference sequence). This chain's CDR3 is CSASHLLKETQYF. The CDR3 DNA reads as TGCAGTGCTAGTCACCTACTGAAAGAGACCCAGTACTTC.

The J gene is TRBJ1-5, the V gene TRBV6-5; no clear D gene. The CDR3 is made up of 15 amino acids. Germline CDR1 reads MNHEY; CDR2 reads SVGAGI. V dropped 5 bases and J dropped 1 base, with 12 bases sitting between them. Here the CDR3 DNA reads TGTGCCAGCAGTCCGAACCTACAGAGCAATCAGCCCCAGCATTTT. Encoded protein: CASSPNLQSNQPQHF.

The J gene is TRBJ2-1, the V gene TRBV25-1; 7 bases are a match to TRBD1. Per germline, CDR1 MGHDK and CDR2 SYGVNS. Trimming removed 6 bases from V and 0 bases from J; junction bases left unmatched: 5. The CDR3 has 15 residues. This chain's CDR3 is CASRGDSYSYNEQFF. The CDR3 coding sequence is TGTGCCAGCAGGGGGGACAGCTACTCCTACAATGAGCAGTTCTTC. Combining the CDR3 with reference TRBV25-1 and TRBJ2-1 gives the whole variable domain EADIYQTPRYLVIGTGKKITLECSQTMGHDKMYWYQQDPGMELHLIHYSYGVNSTEKGDLSSESTVSRIRTEHFPLTLESARPSHTSQYLCASRGDSYSYNEQFFGPGTRLTVL.

The rearrangement uses TRBV2 and TRBJ1-5, with D uncertain. CDR1 is SNHLY, CDR2 FYNNEI, per germline. This CDR3 has 13 residues. V was trimmed by 1 base and J by 4 bases, leaving 5 bases between them. The CDR3 sequence: CASSEGRNQPQHF. The DNA of the CDR3 is TGTGCCAGCAGTGAAGGTCGGAATCAGCCCCAGCATTTT.

V gene TRBV25-1 combines with J gene TRBJ2-5; D is uncertain. CDR3 length equals 14 residues. The V gene's germline CDR1 is MGHDK and CDR2 SYGVNS. Trimming cost V 2 bases and J 2 bases, with 9 bases left between them. The CDR3 nucleotides read TGTGCCAGCAGTGAACCCAACAGTCAAGAGACCCAGTACTTC. It is translated as CASSEPNSQETQYF. Using reference TRBV25-1 and TRBJ2-5 for the parts outside the CDR3, the full variable domain is EADIYQTPRYLVIGTGKKITLECSQTMGHDKMYWYQQDPGMELHLIHYSYGVNSTEKGDLSSESTVSRIRTEHFPLTLESARPSHTSQYLCASSEPNSQETQYFGPGTRLLVL.

This chain connects TRBV29-1 to TRBJ1-1; D is possibly TRBD1 (5 bases). CDR3 size: 16 residues. The germline CDR1 and CDR2 sequences are SQVTM and ANQGSEA. Trimming took off 3 bases at V and 4 bases at J, with 21 bases between the two ends. CDR3 in amino acids: CSVDAGTFTGSTEAFF. DNA of the CDR3: TGCAGCGTTGATGCGGGGACTTTTACTGGGAGCACTGAAGCTTTCTTT.

CDR3 nucleotide sequence: TGTGCCAGCAGCCCAGGAAGCGGGAATGACGGGGAGCTGTTTTTT. As protein: CASSPGSGNDGELFF. J is TRBJ2-2 and V is TRBV7-2; 7 bases line up with TRBD2. The CDR3 is made up of 15 amino acids. Trimming at V came to 5 bases and at J to 7 bases, leaving 10 bases not matched to a gene. CDR1 and CDR2 from the germline V gene are SGHTA and FQGNSA.